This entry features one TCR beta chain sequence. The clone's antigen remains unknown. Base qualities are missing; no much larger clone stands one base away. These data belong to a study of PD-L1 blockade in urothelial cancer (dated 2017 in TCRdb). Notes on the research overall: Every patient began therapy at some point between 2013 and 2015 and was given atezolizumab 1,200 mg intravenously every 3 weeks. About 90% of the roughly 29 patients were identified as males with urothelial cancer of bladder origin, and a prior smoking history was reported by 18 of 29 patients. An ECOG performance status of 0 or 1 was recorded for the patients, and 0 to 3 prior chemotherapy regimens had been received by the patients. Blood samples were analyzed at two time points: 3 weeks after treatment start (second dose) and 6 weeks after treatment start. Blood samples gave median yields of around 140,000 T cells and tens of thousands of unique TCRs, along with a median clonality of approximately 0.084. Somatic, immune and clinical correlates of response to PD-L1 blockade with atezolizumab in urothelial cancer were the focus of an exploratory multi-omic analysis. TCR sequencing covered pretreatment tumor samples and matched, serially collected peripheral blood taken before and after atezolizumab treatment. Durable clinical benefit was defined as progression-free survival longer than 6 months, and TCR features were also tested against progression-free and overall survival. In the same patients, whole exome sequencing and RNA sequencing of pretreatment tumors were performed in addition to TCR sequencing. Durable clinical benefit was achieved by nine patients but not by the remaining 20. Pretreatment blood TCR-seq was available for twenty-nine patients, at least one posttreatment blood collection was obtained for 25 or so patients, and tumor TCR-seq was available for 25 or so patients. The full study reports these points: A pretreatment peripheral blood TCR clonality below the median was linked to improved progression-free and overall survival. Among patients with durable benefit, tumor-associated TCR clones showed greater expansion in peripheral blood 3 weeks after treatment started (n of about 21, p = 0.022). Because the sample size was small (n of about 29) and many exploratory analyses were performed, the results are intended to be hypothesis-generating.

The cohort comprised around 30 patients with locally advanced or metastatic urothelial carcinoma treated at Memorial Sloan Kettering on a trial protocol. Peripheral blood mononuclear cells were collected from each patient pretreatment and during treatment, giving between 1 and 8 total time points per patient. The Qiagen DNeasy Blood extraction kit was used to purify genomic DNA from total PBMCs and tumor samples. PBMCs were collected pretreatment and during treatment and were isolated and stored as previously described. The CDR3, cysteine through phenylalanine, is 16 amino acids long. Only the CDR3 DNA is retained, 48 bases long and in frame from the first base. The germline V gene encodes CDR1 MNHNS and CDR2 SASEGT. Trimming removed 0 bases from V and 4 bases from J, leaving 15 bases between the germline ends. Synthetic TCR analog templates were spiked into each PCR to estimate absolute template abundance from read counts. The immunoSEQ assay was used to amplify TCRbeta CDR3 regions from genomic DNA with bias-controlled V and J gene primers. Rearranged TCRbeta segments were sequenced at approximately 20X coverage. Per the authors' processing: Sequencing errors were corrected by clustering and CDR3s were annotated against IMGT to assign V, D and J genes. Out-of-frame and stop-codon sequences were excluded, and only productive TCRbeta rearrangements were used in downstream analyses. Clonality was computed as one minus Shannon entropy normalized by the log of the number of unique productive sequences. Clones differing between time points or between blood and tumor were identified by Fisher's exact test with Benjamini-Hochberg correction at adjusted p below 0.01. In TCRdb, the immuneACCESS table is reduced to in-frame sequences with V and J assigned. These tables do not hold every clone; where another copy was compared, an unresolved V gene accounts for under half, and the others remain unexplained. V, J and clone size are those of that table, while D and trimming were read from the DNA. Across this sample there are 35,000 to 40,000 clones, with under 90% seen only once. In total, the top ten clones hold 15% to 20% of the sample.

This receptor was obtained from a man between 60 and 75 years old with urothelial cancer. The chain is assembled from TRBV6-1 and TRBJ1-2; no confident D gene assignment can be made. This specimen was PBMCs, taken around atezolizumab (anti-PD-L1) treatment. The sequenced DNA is TGTGCCAGCAGTGAAGCGATGGGAGGACGGATCTATGGCTACACCTTC. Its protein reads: CASSEAMGGRIYGYTF.